This TCR beta chain stems from a study of cytomegalovirus exposure and HLA in healthy donors. Study observations and caveats: The majority of TCR sequences were rare, yet some public TCRs appeared in many donors. Researchers reported in a later analysis that common viral pathogens appeared linked to several top clusters.

Comments on this clone: What it recognizes is unknown.

The PCR contained 60 Vbeta and 13 Jbeta primers. In the original processing: Later analysis identified tens of millions of unique TCR beta chains, 8.5 million to 13 million shared. Produced via immunoSEQ multiplex PCR; TCRdb's table is partial and in-frame only. From that table come the V and J calls and clone size; the DNA was used to work out D and trimming. The sample has some 63,000 clones; 80% are singletons. Germline V gene lookup returns CDR1 SGHNT and CDR2 YYREEE (reference sequence). V was clipped by 4 bases and J by 5 bases; unmatched bases: 4. The CDR3 is made up of 13 amino acids. The source is a woman aged 35 to 49 in good health and CMV-seronegative. The chain has TRBV5-4 and TRBJ2-5; TRBD1 agrees at 8 bases. The material sequenced was PBMCs. CDR3 bases: TGTGCCAGCAGCGTAGACAGGGGTGAGACCCAGTACTTC. Protein product: CASSVDRGETQYF. Together with reference TRBV5-4 and TRBJ2-5, the CDR3 gives the full variable domain: ETGVTQSPTHLIKTRGQQVTLRCSSQSGHNTVSWYQQALGQGPQFIFQYYREEENGRGNFPPRFSGLQFPNYSSELNVNALELDDSALYLCASSVDRGETQYFGPGTRLLVL.